Below, 20 T cell receptor beta chains from the same sample are listed, as sequenced in a study of T-cell memory formation after mild COVID-19. TCRdb reanalysed the 5' RACE reads using MiXCR and keeps one entry per CDR3 protein. Found here are some 68,000 distinct CDR3 sequences, over 15% of them singletons; the top ten hold 30% to 35%. The material sequenced was PBMCs or a T cell subset sorted from them (not recorded which). Receptor source: an adult woman who had mild COVID-19 (a few samples of this study predate the infection). Cell type and time point are not known.

The chain uses TRBV19 and TRBJ2-5, with D uncertain. The length of the CDR3 is 9 residues. V lost 10 bases and J 5 bases, leaving 5 bases between the germline ends. From germline, CDR1 is LNHDA and CDR2 SQIVND (reference sequence). The CDR3 DNA is TGTGCCACTAAGGAGACCCAGTACTTC. Protein sequence: CATKETQYF.

V usage is TRBV20-1 and J usage is TRBJ2-7; 9 bases match TRBD1. Trimming cost V 5 bases and J 2 bases; bases outside gene matches: 1. This CDR3 comprises 12 residues. The germline gives CDR1 DFQATT, CDR2 SNEGSKA (reference sequence). The CDR3 DNA sequence: TGCAGTGCTGACAGGGGGACCTACGAGCAGTACTTC. Translation gives CSADRGTYEQYF.

The CDR3 sequence: CASSLGTKTYNEQFF. The CDR3 DNA is TGTGCCAGTAGTCTCGGGACTAAAACCTACAATGAGCAGTTCTTC. The V and J genes are TRBV19 and TRBJ2-1; 7 nucleotides line up with TRBD2. The CDR3 runs to 15 residues. Germline CDR1 LNHDA, CDR2 SQIVND (reference sequence). J gave up 2 bases and V 5 bases, and 6 bases lay outside the gene matches.

This clonotype was detected a few times. The chain links TRBV7-8 to TRBJ2-1; 7 nucleotides line up with TRBD2. The CDR3 contains 16 residues. Germline-derived CDR1 and CDR2 are SGHVS and FQNEAQ. The V gene end was trimmed by 4 bases and the J gene end by 8 bases; junction bases not matched to a gene: 14. In DNA form, the CDR3 reads TGTGCCAGCAGCTCCCGACTAGCTTCCAATCACGATGAGCAGTTCTTC. Amino acid sequence: CASSSRLASNHDEQFF.

The rearrangement joins TRBV29-1 to TRBJ2-7, with D possibly TRBD1 on 6 matching bases. V lost 3 bases to trimming and J lost 5 bases, with 11 bases between them. The CDR3 totals 12 residues. The germline gives CDR1 SQVTM, CDR2 ANQGSEA. The CDR3 coding sequence is TGCAGCGTTGATTGGGGGCTCAACGAGCAGTACTTC. Translating gives CSVDWGLNEQYF.

This clonotype was counted between two and nine times. J is TRBJ2-7 and V is TRBV9, with 10 bases fitting TRBD1. Germline V lookup: CDR1 SGDLS, CDR2 YYNGEE. V was pared by 0 bases and J by 1 base, with 1 base of the junction left unmatched. This CDR3 region has 15 residues. Written as DNA, the CDR3 is TGTGCCAGCAGCGTAGGGACAGGGGGTTCCTACGAGCAGTACTTC. Its translation: CASSVGTGGSYEQYF.

V is TRBV6-4 and J is TRBJ2-6; D ambiguous. CDR1 is MRHNA, CDR2 SNTAGT, per germline. Trimming took 3 bases from V and 4 from J, leaving 4 bases between them. The CDR3 has 13 residues. The CDR3 DNA reads TGTGCCAGCAGTGAATCAGGGGCCAACGTCCTGACTTTC. Residues: CASSESGANVLTF.

This chain joins TRBV4-2 and TRBJ2-7; 14 nucleotides align to TRBD2. CDR3 size: 18 residues. V shed 4 bases, J shed 0 bases, and the junction held 8 bases outside the gene matches. The germline gives CDR1 LGHNA, CDR2 YNFKEQ. CDR3 DNA: TGTGCCAGCAGCCCGGGGGGGACTAGCGGGGGCAGCTCCTACGAGCAGTACTTC. Its translation is CASSPGGTSGGSSYEQYF.

The rearrangement uses TRBV7-8 and TRBJ2-1; 9 bases are a match to TRBD2. Trimming removed 1 base from V and 2 bases from J; junction bases left unmatched: 6. The length of the CDR3 is 17 residues. Germline-derived CDR1 and CDR2 are SGHVS and FQNEAQ. The CDR3 reads CASSLEWREGTYNEQFF. CDR3 in DNA: TGTGCCAGCAGCTTAGAATGGCGGGAGGGAACCTACAATGAGCAGTTCTTC. Supplemented by reference TRBV7-8 and TRBJ2-1, the full variable domain reads GAGVSQSPRYKVAKRGQDVALRCDPISGHVSLFWYQQALGQGPEFLTYFQNEAQLDKSGLPSDRFFAERPEGSVSTLKIQRTQQEDSAVYLCASSLEWREGTYNEQFFGPGTRLTVL.

The V call is TRBV12-5, the J call TRBJ2-7; no reliable D call. Germline values: CDR1 LGHNT, CDR2 FRNRAP. The CDR3 totals 10 residues. Trimming removed 6 bases from V and 4 bases from J, with 4 bases in between. The CDR3 DNA sequence: TGTGCTAGTGGCTCATACGAGCAGTACTTC. It specifies CASGSYEQYF.

The chain joins TRBV5-1 to TRBJ2-7, with 11 bases fitting TRBD2. Trimming cost V 4 bases and J 3 bases; bases outside gene matches: 15. The CDR3 spans 18 residues. Looked up from germline, CDR1 is SGHRS and CDR2 is YFSETQ. CDR3 loop: CASSGGTSGLAFIYEQYF. DNA of the CDR3: TGCGCCAGCAGCGGCGGGACTAGCGGACTAGCATTTATCTACGAGCAGTACTTC.

This sequence joins TRBV12-3 or TRBV12-4 and TRBJ2-3, with D unresolved. The CDR3 runs 11 residues. V shed 3 bases and J shed 5 bases, with 3 bases lying between them. The CDR3 reads CASSLVDTQYF. Here the CDR3 DNA reads TGTGCCAGCAGTTTGGTAGATACGCAGTATTTT.

This clonotype was picked up many times. The chain couples TRBV5-1 to TRBJ1-4, with D maybe TRBD1 (5 bases). The CDR3 loop spans 19 amino acids. Trimming stripped 0 bases from V and 0 bases from J, with 18 bases between. The germline V gene encodes CDR1 SGHRS and CDR2 YFSETQ. The CDR3 here is CASSLAVIGTEPTNEKLFF. DNA for the CDR3: TGCGCCAGCAGCTTGGCCGTTATTGGGACGGAACCAACTAATGAAAAACTGTTTTTT.

The chain employs TRBV2 and TRBJ2-6, with 13 bases that match TRBD2. This CDR3 has 19 residues. V shed 1 base, J shed 1 base, and the junction held 4 bases outside the gene matches. Germline CDR1 SNHLY, CDR2 FYNNEI. The CDR3 DNA follows: TGTGCCAGCAGTGAAGGGACTAGCGGGAGTATTTCTGGGGCCAACGTCCTGACTTTC. Amino acid sequence: CASSEGTSGSISGANVLTF.

A few counts support this clonotype. The V gene is TRBV4-3, the J gene TRBJ2-3; the D gene is possibly TRBD2 (6 bases). The CDR3 spans 15 residues. Germline assignment: CDR1 LGHNA and CDR2 YSLEER. Trimming removed 2 bases at V and 4 bases at J, with 13 bases between. The CDR3 here is CASSQYSGPADTQYF. CDR3 coding DNA: TGCGCCAGCAGCCAATATAGCGGCCCGGCAGATACGCAGTATTTT.

The chain employs TRBV4-1 and TRBJ2-7; 7 bases map to TRBD1. CDR3 length: 14 residues. Germline-derived CDR1 and CDR2 are MGHRA and YSYEKL. The V and J ends lost 0 bases and 1 base, in that order; junction bases with no gene match: 0. DNA for the CDR3: TGCGCCAGCAGCCAAGAGGGACAGTCCTACGAGCAGTACTTC. This encodes CASSQEGQSYEQYF.

The V and J genes are TRBV6-5 and TRBJ2-1; D ambiguous. Germline loops: CDR1 MNHEY, CDR2 SVGAGI. The CDR3 consists of 13 residues. V dropped 8 bases and J dropped 0 bases, with 8 bases sitting between them. CDR3 sequence reads: CASSGNSYNEQFF. CDR3 nucleotide sequence: TGTGCCAGCTCAGGAAACTCCTACAATGAGCAGTTCTTC.

This clonotype was seen a handful of times. The chain combines TRBV7-6 with TRBJ2-1, with D perhaps given as TRBD1 or TRBD2 (6 bases each). The CDR3 covers 14 residues. Germline-derived CDR1 and CDR2 are SGHVS and FNYEAQ. The V end lost 2 bases, the J end lost 9 bases, and 14 bases lay between the germline ends. The CDR3 DNA follows: TGTGCCAGCAGCTTACTAGGGGGGCCGGGTGAGCAGTTCTTC. Amino acids: CASSLLGGPGEQFF.

In its sample, this clonotype was seen a few times. The rearrangement uses TRBV24-1 and TRBJ1-5; D is perhaps TRBD1 (6 bases). Between the trimmed V and J ends, which lost 4 bases and 6 bases, there was a span of 15 bases. The length of the CDR3 is 15 residues. CDR1 is KGHDR and CDR2 is SFDVKD in the germline V gene. CDR3 coding DNA: TGTGCCACCAGTGACGCAAAAGGGGGTGCTCAGCCCCAGCATTTT. Residues: CATSDAKGGAQPQHF.

The chain recombines TRBV7-3 with TRBJ2-3; the match to TRBD2 covers 8 bases. The V and J ends lost 5 bases and 6 bases, in that order; junction bases with no gene match: 10. CDR3 size: 15 residues. Germline V CDR1 and CDR2: SGHTA, FQGTGA. This chain's CDR3 is CASSPGGARLDTQYF. CDR3 sequence (DNA): TGTGCCAGCAGCCCCGGGGGGGCCCGTTTGGATACGCAGTATTTT. Using reference TRBV7-3 and TRBJ2-3 for the parts outside the CDR3, the full variable domain is GAGVSQTPSNKVTEKGKYVELRCDPISGHTALYWYRQSLGQGPEFLIYFQGTGAADDSGLPNDRFFAVRPEGSVSTLKIQRTERGDSAVYLCASSPGGARLDTQYFGPGTRLTVL.